This T cell receptor beta chain stems from a study of T cells after yellow fever vaccination. On the study more broadly: Fractions of low cell number were prepared using SMART-Seq v4 Ultra Low Input. Study observations and caveats: Post-booster reappearance was seen for most primary-vaccination clones (just over 95% CD4, roughly 88% CD8).

Regarding this clonotype: Its antigen is not identified.

Germline lookup yields CDR1 LGHNA and CDR2 YNFKEQ. The V and J ends lost 5 bases and 8 bases respectively, with 15 bases between them. The CDR3 totals 13 residues. A universal primer site and UMIs were added as TCR cDNA was made by 5'RACE template switching. MiXCR was run by TCRdb on the 5' RACE reads, yielding one entry per CDR3 protein. Among a few hundred thousand distinct CDR3 sequences listed, approximately 12% were seen once. This specimen consisted of CD4+ T cells sorted from PBMCs, obtained 15 days after the yellow fever booster vaccination. The chain combines TRBV4-2 with TRBJ1-1, with D possibly matching TRBD1 (6 bases). The TCR originated in a young man who received the YFV17D yellow fever vaccine. CDR3 bases: TGTGCCAGCAGCAGAGGGGGAATCTGGGAAGCTTTCTTT. Its protein product is CASSRGGIWEAFF.